This is a list of T cell receptor beta chains from one sample in a study of T cells in Graves' hyperthyroidism and ophthalmopathy. From the multiplex PCR reads, TCRdb called clonotypes with MiXCR, one entry per CDR3 protein. The sample holds 470,000 or so distinct CDR3 sequences; 20% are singletons and the top ten take more than 25%. The sample comprised blood. The origin of the receptors is a man younger than 30 with Graves' hyperthyroidism. The CDR3 runs from the conserved cysteine through the conserved F or W. The D gene is left open where the match is weak. Part of the rows lack a size; the others show once, few, many or a class for expanded clones.

CDR3nt: TGTGCCAGCAGTTCTATGGCAGACTACGAGCAGTACTTC
CDR3aa: CASSSMADYEQYF
j_gene: TRBJ2-7
d_gene: -
v_gene: TRBV12-3/TRBV12-4
abundance: -

CDR3nt: TGCAGCGTTCGAGGCTCCCGGCAAGAGACCCAGTACTTC
CDR3aa: CSVRGSRQETQYF
j_gene: TRBJ2-5
d_gene: -
v_gene: TRBV29-1
abundance: few

CDR3nt: TGCGCCAGCAGTTCCGACAGGATCGCGAACACCGGGGAGCTGTTTTTT
CDR3aa: CASSSDRIANTGELFF
j_gene: TRBJ2-2
d_gene: -
v_gene: TRBV10-1
abundance: -

CDR3nt: TGTGCCAGCAGCGCGGGACTGCCGAACACTGAAGCTTTCTTT
CDR3aa: CASSAGLPNTEAFF
j_gene: TRBJ1-1
d_gene: -
v_gene: TRBV9
abundance: -

CDR3nt: TGTGCCAGCAGCTTAGGTCCAGGGATCTACGAGCAGTACTTC
CDR3aa: CASSLGPGIYEQYF
j_gene: TRBJ2-7
d_gene: -
v_gene: TRBV7-9
abundance: many

CDR3nt: TGTGCCAGCAGTGAACAGTTATATAATTCACCCCTCCACTTT
CDR3aa: CASSEQLYNSPLHF
j_gene: TRBJ1-6
d_gene: -
v_gene: TRBV12-3/TRBV12-4
abundance: few

CDR3nt: TGTGCCAGCATCCCGAGACCGGGACAGGGGGCGCGGGTAGCTTTCTTT
CDR3aa: CASIPRPGQGARVAFF
j_gene: TRBJ1-1
d_gene: TRBD1
v_gene: TRBV28
abundance: -

CDR3nt: TGTGCCAGCAGCGCCTCGGGACAGGGGTATGGCTACACCTTC
CDR3aa: CASSASGQGYGYTF
j_gene: TRBJ1-2
d_gene: TRBD1
v_gene: TRBV6-1
abundance: -

CDR3nt: TGTGCCAGCTGGGACAGGGGAGGAATTGGAGCTTTCTTT
CDR3aa: CASWDRGGIGAFF
j_gene: TRBJ1-1
d_gene: TRBD1
v_gene: TRBV6-5
abundance: many

CDR3nt: TGCAGCGTGACGGCCACGGGCTATGGCTACACCTTC
CDR3aa: CSVTATGYGYTF
j_gene: TRBJ1-2
d_gene: -
v_gene: TRBV29-1
abundance: -

CDR3nt: TGTGCCAGCAGTGAAGGGTTCACCTACGAGCAGTACTTC
CDR3aa: CASSEGFTYEQYF
j_gene: TRBJ2-7
d_gene: -
v_gene: TRBV6-1
abundance: many

CDR3nt: TGTGCCAGCGAGTCGGGCTCTGGGGCCAACGTCCTGACTTTC
CDR3aa: CASESGSGANVLTF
j_gene: TRBJ2-6
d_gene: -
v_gene: TRBV28
abundance: -

CDR3nt: TGCAGTGCTAGAGATACAGGTGGTGGCTACACCTTC
CDR3aa: CSARDTGGGYTF
j_gene: TRBJ1-2
d_gene: -
v_gene: TRBV20-1
abundance: many

CDR3nt: TGTGCCAGCAGTCTGGGTAGCGGGGGGGCCAGAGAGACCCAGTACTTC
CDR3aa: CASSLGSGGARETQYF
j_gene: TRBJ2-5
d_gene: TRBD2
v_gene: TRBV7-6
abundance: few